This T cell receptor (beta chain) was obtained from a study of blood T cell repertoires in COVID-19. V was trimmed by 7 bases and J by 7 bases, leaving 22 bases between them. Germline CDR1 reads SNHLY; CDR2 reads FYNNEI. The CDR3 spans 16 residues. The assay was immunoSEQ multiplex PCR, and TCRdb's table has in-frame clones only and misses some. The repertoire holds approximately 240,000 clones, with roughly 87% as singletons. Assignment of participants to cohorts was predicated upon participant-reported clinical history. The sequence was collected from a woman in her 30s with acute COVID-19. Sequencing input: PBMCs or T cells enriched from blood (not recorded which). The chain combines TRBV2 with TRBJ1-4; D perhaps matches TRBD1 (6 bases). This chain's CDR3 is CASNTGTLRLVEKLFF. DNA for the CDR3: TGTGCCAGCAACACTGGGACACTCCGCCTTGTTGAAAAACTGTTTTTT.